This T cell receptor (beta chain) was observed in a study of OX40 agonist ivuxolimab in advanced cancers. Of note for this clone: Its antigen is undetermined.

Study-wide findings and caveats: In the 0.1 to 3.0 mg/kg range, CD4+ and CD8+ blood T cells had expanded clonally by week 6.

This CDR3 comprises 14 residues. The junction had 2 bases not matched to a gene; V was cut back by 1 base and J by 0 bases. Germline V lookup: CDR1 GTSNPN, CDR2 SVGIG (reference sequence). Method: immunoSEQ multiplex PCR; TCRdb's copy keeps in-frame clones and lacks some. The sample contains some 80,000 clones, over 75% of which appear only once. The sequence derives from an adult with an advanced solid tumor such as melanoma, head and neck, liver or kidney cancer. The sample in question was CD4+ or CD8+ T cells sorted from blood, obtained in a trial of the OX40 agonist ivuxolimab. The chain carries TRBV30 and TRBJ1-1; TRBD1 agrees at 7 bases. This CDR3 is CAWSADRLNTEAFF. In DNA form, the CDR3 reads TGTGCCTGGAGTGCGGACAGGCTGAACACTGAAGCTTTCTTT.